This T cell receptor (beta chain) was captured in a study of blood T cell repertoires in COVID-19. Study background: Researchers got acute and convalescent COVID-19 samples from the United States, Italy and Spain. Sources were T cells, B-cell-depleted T cells, or PBMCs; the material itself was cDNA or gDNA.

In the source study's methods: Estimation of nucleated cell counts was performed using reference gene primer amplification. Method: immunoSEQ multiplex PCR; TCRdb's copy keeps in-frame clones and lacks some. The V and J calls and the clone size are those of that table, but D and trimming were determined from the DNA. The data show approximately 69,000 clones, 80% to 90% seen once. V gave up 1 base and J gave up 7 bases, with 14 bases separating them. The CDR3 contains 15 residues. Germline values: CDR1 LNHNV, CDR2 YYDKDF (reference sequence). The rearrangement joins TRBV15 to TRBJ2-1; a possible D gene is TRBD2 (5 bases). The sample comprised peripheral blood. The TCR sequence derives from a woman in her 70s with acute or convalescent COVID-19. In DNA, the CDR3 is TGTGCCACCAGCAGAGGGGGTGGAGGTGGGAATGAGCAGTTCTTC. This translates into CATSRGGGGGNEQFF.